Listed here are 2 T cell receptor beta chains from one sample, sequenced in a study of breast tumors, draining lymph nodes, adjacent tissues. The lymph nodes were axillary draining lymph nodes from breast cancer patients. One entry per CDR3 protein, called by TCRdb with MiXCR from the multiplex PCR reads. The sample consists of 150,000 to 200,000 distinct CDR3 sequences, roughly 30% of them appearing once. Input material: axillary lymph node tissue. The origin of the receptors is a female donor with breast cancer. Some clones in this sample may be carry-over from other donors' samples.

This clonotype was recorded a few times. A much more abundant neighbour one base away suggests this may be a read error. V gene TRBV6-6 combines with J gene TRBJ2-3, with D maybe TRBD2 (5 bases). CDR1 and CDR2 from the germline V gene are MNHNY and SVGAGI (reference sequence). The CDR3 runs 16 residues. Trimming removed 7 bases at V and 0 bases at J, with 17 bases between. CDR3 in amino acids: CASTAGGFSSTDTQYF. CDR3 coding DNA: TGTGCCAGCACCGCCGGCGGGTTCTCTAGCACAGATACGCAGTATTTT.

V gene TRBV5-5 combines with J gene TRBJ1-2; the match to TRBD1 covers 12 bases. The CDR3 is made up of 17 amino acids. Germline CDR1 SGHKS, CDR2 YYEKEE (reference sequence). The junction had 11 bases not matched to a gene; V was cut back by 0 bases and J by 8 bases. CDR3 amino acids: CASSLGFGTGGREGYTF. CDR3 DNA sequence: TGTGCCAGCAGCTTGGGTTTCGGGACAGGGGGCCGAGAGGGCTACACCTTC. The full variable domain, its missing parts supplied by reference TRBV5-5 and TRBJ1-2, is DAGVTQSPTHLIKTRGQQVTLRCSPISGHKSVSWYQQVLGQGPQFIFQYYEKEERGRGNFPDRFSARQFPNYSSELNVNALLLGDSALYLCASSLGFGTGGREGYTFGSGTRLTVV.